This T cell receptor (beta chain) was found in a study of blood T cell repertoires in COVID-19. The overall study: COVID-19 samples from acute and convalescent phases originated in the United States, Italy and Spain.

Original handling: Using reference gene primer amplification, nucleated cell counts were estimated. Libraries were prepared by immunoSEQ multiplex PCR; TCRdb keeps only in-frame clonotypes and omits some of them. V, J and clone size reflect that table, while D and trimming were determined from the DNA. The sample yields more than 300,000 clones, nearly 90% seen once. Specimen: peripheral blood. The source of this sequence is a middle-aged woman with COVID-19, enrolled during active disease.

The CDR3 loop is CASSREADTEAFF. The CDR3 bases are TGTGCCAGCAGCCGCGAGGCGGACACTGAAGCTTTCTTT. This rearrangement joins TRBV7-2 to TRBJ1-1; D not resolved. The CDR3 has 13 residues. Germline CDR1 and CDR2: SGHTA and FQGNSA. V lost 5 bases, J lost 3 bases, and 10 bases lay in between.